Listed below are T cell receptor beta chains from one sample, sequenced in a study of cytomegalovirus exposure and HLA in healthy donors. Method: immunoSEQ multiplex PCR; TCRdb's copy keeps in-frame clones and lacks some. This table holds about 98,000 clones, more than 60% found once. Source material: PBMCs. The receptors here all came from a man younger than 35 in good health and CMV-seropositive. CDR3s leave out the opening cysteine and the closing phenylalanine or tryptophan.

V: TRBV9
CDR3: ASSLQAGYTDTQY

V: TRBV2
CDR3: ASTFEGVGTEAF

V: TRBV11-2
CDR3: ASSLPPGQTYGYT

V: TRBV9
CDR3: ASSGTTSLRTGELF

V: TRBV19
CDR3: ASSIGLTGTAEAF

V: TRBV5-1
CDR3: ASSWGIRTSLEQY

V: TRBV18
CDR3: ASSPVGAYEQY

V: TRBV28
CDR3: ASSPVGGSYEQY

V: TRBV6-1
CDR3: ASSESGLGNTIY

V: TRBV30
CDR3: ARSPGPRPNEQF

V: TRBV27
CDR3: ASSLFWRGGSETQY

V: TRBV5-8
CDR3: ASSLLGANTGELF

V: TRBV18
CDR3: ASSPFGTGGPNTEAF

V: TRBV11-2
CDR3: ASSLGGLGNQPQH

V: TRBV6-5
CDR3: ASSYGQGGNQPQH

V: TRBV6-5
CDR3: ASSWGTATNTEAF

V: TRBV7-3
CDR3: ASSPRVTSRSEQF

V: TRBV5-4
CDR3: ASSLTTRAGGGGEQY

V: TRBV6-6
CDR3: ASTQTGRHDTQY

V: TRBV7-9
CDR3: ASLDGELF

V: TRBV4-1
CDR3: ASSQVGSGITSTDTQY

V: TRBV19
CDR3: ASSRGRSDGYT

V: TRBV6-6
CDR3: ASSHQLGQGAYEQY

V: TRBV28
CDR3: ASTYDRGRSAF

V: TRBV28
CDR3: ASSRDRVYEQY

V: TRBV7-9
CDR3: ASSLTGGTNTEAF

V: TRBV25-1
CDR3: ASSFPGRESFSSYEQY

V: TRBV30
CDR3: AWSATGVIGDEQF

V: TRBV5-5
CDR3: ASSLDRMVTEAF

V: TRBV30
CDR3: AWTSSLGGGQPQH

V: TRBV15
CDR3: ATSARDREVVSSYNEQF

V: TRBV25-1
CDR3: ASSERDPTDTQY

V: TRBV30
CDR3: ACQDRGYYEQY

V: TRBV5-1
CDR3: ASTIVRGGGELF

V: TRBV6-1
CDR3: ASSEVATQPQH

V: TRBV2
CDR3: AINGGGPINEQF

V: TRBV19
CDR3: ASSSRDRGFYEQY

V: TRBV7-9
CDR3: ASSQGQSSGNTIY

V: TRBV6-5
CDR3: ASSFGTGEAF

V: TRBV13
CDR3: ASSLEGTGGGNTIY

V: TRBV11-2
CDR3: ASSLGPRGPMNTEAF

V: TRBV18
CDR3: ASSPRQETQY

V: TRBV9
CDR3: ASSVGGRKAYNEQF

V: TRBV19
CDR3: ASSGDGGQPQH

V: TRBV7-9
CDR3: ASSLGDYVGQF

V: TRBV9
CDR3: ASSVAGYSGVPGELF

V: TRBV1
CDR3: TSSQPGPRGGGGELF

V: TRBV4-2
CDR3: ASSPATSRGNEKLF

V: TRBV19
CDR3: ASSISGTGLAAEQY

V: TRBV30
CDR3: AWSIGTGVYEQY

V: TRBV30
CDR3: AWSVGIGGASYEQY

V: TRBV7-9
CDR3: ASGVLGELF

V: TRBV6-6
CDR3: ASSPPGRRGETQY